Below are 19 T cell receptor beta chains sequenced from a single sample in a study of blood T cell repertoires in COVID-19. Only in-frame clones appear in the TCRdb table, and some are missing; sequencing was by immunoSEQ multiplex PCR. This sample has 80,000 to 90,000 clones; under 85% occur once, and the top ten carry 10% to 12%. The sequencing sample was made of peripheral blood. The receptors derive from a man aged 65-85 years with acute or convalescent COVID-19.

This clone was seen more than once but under ten times. The chain combines TRBV4-1 with TRBJ1-3; 7 positions match TRBD1. The CDR3 has 14 amino acids. Trimming cost V 5 bases and J 2 bases; bases outside gene matches: 3. Per germline, CDR1 MGHRA and CDR2 YSYEKL. This CDR3 reads CASSGDSPGNTIYF. CDR3 sequence (DNA): TGCGCCAGCAGCGGGGACAGTCCTGGAAACACCATATATTTT.

This chain uses TRBV5-6 with TRBJ1-6; D is unresolved. V gave up 0 bases and J gave up 6 bases, with 7 bases separating them. CDR1 and CDR2 from the germline V gene are SGHDT and YYEEEE. The CDR3 contains 14 residues. The CDR3 DNA follows: TGTGCCAGCAGCTTGGGAGGTGGTAATTCACCCCTCCACTTT. This sequence encodes CASSLGGGNSPLHF.

The J gene is TRBJ1-4, the V gene TRBV19; TRBD1 matches at 9 bases. The V gene's germline CDR1 is LNHDA and CDR2 SQIVND (reference sequence). This CDR3 has 15 residues. V was pared by 5 bases and J by 8 bases, with 9 bases of the junction left unmatched. In DNA, the CDR3 is TGTGCCAGTAGTTCCCAACAGGGGGCTCGGGAAAAACTGTTTTTT. It translates to CASSSQQGAREKLFF.

The chain recombines TRBV7-9 with TRBJ2-5, with 10 bases identical to TRBD1. Per the germline V gene, CDR1 is SEHNR and CDR2 is FQNEAQ (reference sequence). The CDR3 has 15 amino acids. Unmatched junction bases numbered 5, after V lost 5 bases and J lost 2 bases. The CDR3 DNA follows: TGTGCCAGCAGCGCTGACAGGGGGCGTCAAGAGACCCAGTACTTC. Its protein product is CASSADRGRQETQYF.

This chain connects TRBV20-1 to TRBJ1-2; 8 bases map to TRBD1. Germline CDR1 is DFQATT and CDR2 is SNEGSKA (reference sequence). Losses at the gene ends were 3 bases for V and 3 bases for J; bases not matched to a gene: 9. The CDR3 runs to 15 residues. The CDR3 protein is CSASFAGTGHYGYTF. CDR3 nucleotides: TGCAGTGCTAGTTTCGCCGGGACAGGCCACTATGGCTACACCTTC.

This sequence joins TRBV9 and TRBJ1-6, with D maybe TRBD1 (5 bases). Germline-derived CDR1 and CDR2 are SGDLS and YYNGEE. The CDR3 is 15 amino acids. V gave up 0 bases and J gave up 7 bases, with 11 bases separating them. The CDR3 nucleotides read TGTGCCAGCAGCGTAGCTCCCCAGGGAAATTCACCCCTCCACTTT. Translated: CASSVAPQGNSPLHF.

The rearrangement joins TRBV5-1 to TRBJ2-2, with D perhaps TRBD2 (6 bases). The CDR3 contains 19 residues. Germline CDR1 reads SGHRS; CDR2 reads YFSETQ. Trimming removed 0 bases from V and 2 bases from J, with 20 bases in between. The CDR3 DNA reads TGCGCCAGCAGCTTGGACACCGGGACCGGGAGTCTCAACACCGGGGAGCTGTTTTTT. Translating gives CASSLDTGTGSLNTGELFF.

V and J are TRBV7-2 and TRBJ1-4, with TRBD1 identical over 7 bases. The length of the CDR3 is 18 residues. V lost 5 bases, J lost 2 bases, and 14 bases stayed unmatched. Germline lookup yields CDR1 SGHTA and CDR2 FQGNSA. The CDR3 sequence is CASSLKRQGLGTNEKLFF. As DNA, the CDR3 is TGTGCCAGCAGCCTAAAACGACAGGGCCTCGGTACTAATGAAAAACTGTTTTTT.

The chain is built from TRBV19 and TRBJ2-7, with a tentative D call TRBD2 (5 bases). The CDR3 length is 14 residues. Germline assignment: CDR1 LNHDA and CDR2 SQIVND (reference sequence). The V gene lost 3 bases and the J gene lost 6 bases, with 15 bases spanning the gap. CDR3 sequence reads: CASSISVLAGEQYV. CDR3 DNA sequence: TGTGCCAGTAGTATTTCAGTTCTAGCAGGCGAGCAGTACGTC.

The chain has TRBV7-2 and TRBJ1-5, with D tentatively TRBD1 (6 bases). Germline V gene sequence: CDR1 SGHTA, CDR2 FQGNSA. Trimming shortened V by 5 bases and J by 2 bases, and 13 bases separated the two germline ends. The CDR3 loop spans 15 amino acids. The CDR3 is CASSPRAGGNQPQHF. The CDR3 DNA reads as TGTGCCAGCAGCCCTCGGGCAGGGGGCAATCAGCCCCAGCATTTT.

This clone was recorded at least ten times. This chain joins TRBV5-1 and TRBJ1-1; D not certain. Germline V lookup: CDR1 SGHRS, CDR2 YFSETQ. With 0 bases removed from V and 1 base from J, the gap between germline ends came to 10 bases. The CDR3 consists of 15 residues. The CDR3 nucleotides are TGCGCCAGCAGCTTGGTCGCAGTCCAGAACACTGAAGCTTTCTTT. This codes for CASSLVAVQNTEAFF.

J is TRBJ2-1 and V is TRBV5-1; 11 bases are a match to TRBD1. Looked up from germline, CDR1 is SGHRS and CDR2 is YFSETQ. The CDR3 runs 15 residues. V shed 4 bases and J 9 bases; nucleotides not matched to a gene: 9. The CDR3 region is CASSVGQGVSFEQFF. CDR3 nucleotide sequence: TGCGCCAGCAGCGTGGGACAGGGGGTTTCTTTTGAGCAGTTCTTC.

The chain links TRBV7-2 to TRBJ1-4, with D unclear. The CDR3 sequence is 16 residues long. Trimming pared 5 bases from V and 0 bases from J, leaving 13 bases between. The germline V gene has CDR1 SGHTA and CDR2 FQGNSA. DNA of the CDR3: TGTGCCAGCAGCCCTACAGTCATTGCAACTAATGAAAAACTGTTTTTT. Protein: CASSPTVIATNEKLFF.

The table lists this clone with a few counts. V and J are TRBV10-3 and TRBJ1-2; D not certain. Looked up from germline, CDR1 is ENHRY and CDR2 is SYGVKD. CDR3 length: 11 residues. V gave up 0 bases and J gave up 10 bases, with 6 bases separating them. The CDR3 bases are TGTGCCATCAGTGAGTCTAACTTCTACACCTTC. This gives the protein CAISESNFYTF.

This clone has only one observation. The V gene is TRBV29-1, the J gene TRBJ1-4; D is uncertain. V was pared by 4 bases and J by 7 bases, with 4 bases between. Looked up from germline, CDR1 is SQVTM and CDR2 is ANQGSEA. CDR3 length: 10 amino acids. CDR3: CSVGGEKLFF. Here the CDR3 DNA reads TGCAGCGTTGGAGGTGAAAAACTGTTTTTT.

The V gene is TRBV5-4, the J gene TRBJ2-7; D possibly corresponds to TRBD2 (6 bases). The CDR3 is 13 amino acids. V was clipped by 4 bases and J by 6 bases, with 14 bases between them. Germline V gene lookup returns CDR1 SGHNT and CDR2 YYREEE (reference sequence). CDR3 loop: CASSRTGEGEQYF. CDR3 nucleotide sequence: TGTGCCAGCAGCCGGACGGGAGAGGGCGAGCAGTACTTC. Full variable domain (outside the CDR3, taken from reference TRBV5-4 and TRBJ2-7): ETGVTQSPTHLIKTRGQQVTLRCSSQSGHNTVSWYQQALGQGPQFIFQYYREEENGRGNFPPRFSGLQFPNYSSELNVNALELDDSALYLCASSRTGEGEQYFGPGTRLTVT.

This clone is classed as medium-sized. The V gene is TRBV2, the J gene TRBJ1-1; D unclear. Germline values: CDR1 SNHLY, CDR2 FYNNEI. This CDR3 region has 13 residues. V lost 8 bases to trimming and J lost 3 bases, with 13 bases between them. The CDR3 DNA sequence: TGTGCCAGCTCCCGGCGGGAACACACTGAAGCTTTCTTT. It translates to CASSRREHTEAFF.

This clone was found a few times. The chain is built from TRBV10-3 and TRBJ1-2; tentatively, D is TRBD1 (6 bases). The CDR3 sequence is 13 residues long. The germline CDR1 and CDR2 sequences are ENHRY and SYGVKD. V was shortened by 7 bases and J by 8 bases, with 17 bases between the two germline ends. The DNA of the CDR3 is TGTGCCATCAATGTGGCGGGGGCTCCGGGCTACACCTTC. Translating gives CAINVAGAPGYTF.

This sequence joins TRBV3-1 (or the pseudogene TRBV3-2) and TRBJ1-5, with D hard to call. Germline V gene data show CDR1 as LGHDT and CDR2 as YNNKEL (reference sequence). The CDR3 consists of 15 residues. V was pared by 4 bases and J by 4 bases, with 14 bases between. The CDR3 DNA is TGTGCCAGCAGCCCGTCACGGGGTACGAATCAGCCCCAGCATTTT. This translates into CASSPSRGTNQPQHF.